The entry below gives a single T cell receptor (beta chain) sequence along with its context. This clonotype was counted ten times or more. Its antigen remains undetermined. No much larger clone exists at a distance of one base, and base qualities are not known. This entry belongs to a study of Graves' ophthalmopathy and Graves' hyperthyroidism (dated by TCRdb to 2016 to 2019). Concerning the study at large: Peripheral blood was collected at initial diagnosis, prior to any treatment. The study used signatures of the TCR beta repertoire to tell Graves' ophthalmopathy apart from Graves' hyperthyroidism and to predict which patients would progress to ophthalmopathy. In total, around 130 blood samples were TCR-sequenced: 43 ophthalmopathy, some 75 hyperthyroidism and roughly 17 hyperthyroidism-to-ophthalmopathy patients. A discovery set of 90 to 100 patients (43 ophthalmopathy, fewer than 60 stable hyperthyroidism) was enrolled to explore V-J signatures distinguishing ophthalmopathy from hyperthyroidism. For independent validation, a separate cohort was made up of around 18 hyperthyroidism patients plus 17 patients who later progressed from hyperthyroidism to ophthalmopathy. In more than five hyperthyroidism patients, T-cell repertoires of thyroid tissue and blood were compared. Following sampling, methimazole starting at 30 mg daily was administered to hyperthyroidism patients, and high-dose intravenous methylprednisolone was administered to ophthalmopathy patients. The approximately 100 discovery patients were randomly split 7:3 into training and test sets.

Ophthalmopathy patients were characterized by moderately to severely active disease, a Clinical Activity Score of at least 3, a NOSPECS grade of at least 4, and a disease duration under 3 months. Patients were excluded if they had other autoimmune diseases, uncontrolled infections, pregnancy or lactation. Clinical symptoms, serum thyroxine, TRAb, thyroid ultrasound and orbital computed tomography were used for diagnosis. Ficoll-Paque density gradient centrifugation was used to isolate PBMCs from about 10 ml of fresh peripheral blood. Total RNA was extracted using Trizol reagent, and RNA quality was checked on an Agilent 2100 Bioanalyzer. Results and caveats for the whole study, not just this receptor: Sample size was not statistically predetermined, and group allocation was not concealed from the investigators. In validation, the model predicted ophthalmopathy progression with 55% to 71% sensitivity and 72.22% specificity; eleven to twelve predicted patients were CT-confirmed with GO in a median of about 6.2 months. Ophthalmopathy was separated from stable hyperthyroidism by the 13-signature model with just under 90% sensitivity and 81.08% specificity in cross-validation and with 80%/75% in the test set. Among expanded thyroid clonotypes with frequency above 0.001, most also showed up in blood, which suggests that blood repertoires may reflect the thyroid immune response.

The germline V gene specifies MDHEN as CDR1 and SYDVKM as CDR2. Trimming leaves V shorter by 5 bases and J shorter by 6 bases, with the junction holding 10 bases beyond the gene matches. The CDR3 contains 15 residues, cysteine and phenylalanine counted. The only DNA kept is the CDR3, 45 bases in frame from the first base. For repertoire sequencing, TCR beta CDR3 regions were amplified from RNA transcripts. A first-round RT-PCR used HTBI primers with the Qiagen OneStep RT-PCR kit, followed by a second-round multiplex PCR, size selection and purification. Sequencing of the libraries was carried out on an Illumina HiSeq2000 in paired-end mode with 100 bp reads. The paper's data handling went like this. SOAPnuke was used for read processing, and reads with adapters, uncalled bases, a mean Phred below 15, or no exact constant-primer or identifier match were discarded. High-quality paired reads were merged with COPE v1.2.5. Unique nucleotide sequences were defined as clonotypes and aligned to IMGT TRB V, D and J references using MiTCR v1.1. Only V-J combinations with frequency above 0.0001 were analysed, covering around 99% of repertoires. For each V-J combination, a TCR clonal expansion and chaos score was defined as the ratio of F50 clonal expansion to chaos observed in the TCRdist matrix. Features were reduced by Welch's t-statistics and random forest to over 10 V-J combinations, which fed a naive Bayes classifier. The Morisita-Horn index was used to measure how similar the thyroid and blood repertoires were. Using fastp trimming at Q25 and MiXCR clonotype assembly, TCRdb reanalyzed the public sequencing data and kept in-frame beta chains. Each entry is one CDR3 protein sequence, shown with its most common DNA and genes. TCRdb assigned the V and J calls; the authors' analysis was not used. The sample data list approximately 480,000 distinct CDR3 sequences, and approximately 15% of these were observed just once. Of the sample, over 8% falls within the top ten clones.

The receptor comes from a woman aged 25 to 39 with Graves' ophthalmopathy. Donor details come from another sample of the same person, matched by shared clones. The rearranged chain carries TRBV28 and TRBJ1-1; TRBD1 aligns with 9 central bases. The sequencing input was blood. The CDR3 loop reads CASSARGQGVPEAFF. The base sequence is TGTGCCAGCAGTGCGCGGGGACAGGGCGTGCCTGAAGCTTTCTTT.